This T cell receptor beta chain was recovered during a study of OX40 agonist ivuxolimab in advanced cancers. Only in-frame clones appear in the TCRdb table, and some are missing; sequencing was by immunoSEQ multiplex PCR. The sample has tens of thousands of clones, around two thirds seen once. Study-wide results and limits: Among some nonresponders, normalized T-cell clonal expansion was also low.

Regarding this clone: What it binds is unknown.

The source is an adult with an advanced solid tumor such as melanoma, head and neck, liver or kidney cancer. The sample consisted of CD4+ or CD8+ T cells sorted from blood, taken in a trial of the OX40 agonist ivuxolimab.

CDR3 nucleotides: TGTGCCAGCAGAGACAGCGGGGGGGCATCCCAGAATGAGCAGTTCTTC. It encodes CASRDSGGASQNEQFF. This chain connects TRBV2 to TRBJ2-1, with TRBD2 identical over 10 bases. The CDR3 consists of 16 residues. Germline CDR1 and CDR2: SNHLY and FYNNEI. V lost 6 bases and J lost 7; bases outside the gene matches: 12.